Below, one T cell receptor (beta chain) is given with its context. Its antigen is unknown. The sample originates from a study of T cells in pancreatic ductal adenocarcinoma. General study findings and limits: Blood clonality (about 0.065) did not differ significantly from tumor (roughly 0.11). Tumor-versus-blood clonality comparisons may be biased toward lower tumor diversity. The resected cohort was biased toward the minority with early-stage disease. Compared with tumor, blood showed more total productive templates and about 8.1-fold more clonotypes.

Sequencing was performed with immunoSEQ multiplex PCR; in TCRdb, only in-frame clones are kept and a portion is missing. The sample consists of 4,500 or so clones, around 72% of them appearing once. Surgery without prior neoadjuvant therapy was the treatment of the selected pancreatic ductal adenocarcinoma patients. The specimen sequenced was pancreatic tumor tissue. This TCR came from a human donor with pancreatic ductal adenocarcinoma.

The CDR3: CASSQGGGNEKLFF. The CDR3 bases are TGCGCCAGCAGCCAGGGTGGGGGTAATGAAAAACTGTTTTTT. The gene calls are TRBV5-1 and TRBJ1-4; a possible D gene is TRBD1 (5 bases). V was shortened by 4 bases and J by 4 bases, with 11 bases between the two germline ends. Germline V gene data show CDR1 as SGHRS and CDR2 as YFSETQ. There are 14 residues in the CDR3.